The source of this T cell receptor (beta chain) is a study of T cell repertoires in cytomegalovirus infection. Study-level information: Epitope selection comprised recently identified HLA-C-restricted CMV epitopes and well-studied HLA-B-restricted CMV epitopes. Signatures in public TCR beta sequences pointed to both CMV infection and matching HLA type.

This clonotype was counted only a few times. Antigen specificity is unknown. One entry per CDR3 protein, called by TCRdb with MiXCR from the reads. The data hold more than 250,000 distinct CDR3 sequences, with around 25% observed a single time. CDR3 size: 15 residues. Trimming removed 5 bases from V and 1 base from J, with 14 bases in between. The receptor was isolated from a human donor in good health (CMV status not recorded). Some clones in this sample may be carry-over from other donors' samples. Sample: cultured PBMCs, taken from culture after CMV antigen stimulation. This chain links TRBV12-3 or TRBV12-4 with TRBJ1-1, with D possibly being TRBD1 (6 bases). The CDR3 DNA is TGTGCCAGCAGTCCTCGCGGACAGTCGAACACTGAAGCTTTCTTT. This encodes CASSPRGQSNTEAFF.